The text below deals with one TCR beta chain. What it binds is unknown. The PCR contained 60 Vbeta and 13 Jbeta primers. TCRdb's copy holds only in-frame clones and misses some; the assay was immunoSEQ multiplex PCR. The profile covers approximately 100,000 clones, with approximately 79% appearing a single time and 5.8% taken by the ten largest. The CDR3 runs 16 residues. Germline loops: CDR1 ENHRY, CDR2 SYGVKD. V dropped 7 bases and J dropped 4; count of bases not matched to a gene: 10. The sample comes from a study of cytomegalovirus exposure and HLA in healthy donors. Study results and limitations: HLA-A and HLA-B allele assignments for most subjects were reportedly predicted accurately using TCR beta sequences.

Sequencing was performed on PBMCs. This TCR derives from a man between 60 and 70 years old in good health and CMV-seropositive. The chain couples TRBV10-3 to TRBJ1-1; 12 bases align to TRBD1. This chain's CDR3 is CAIIPGQGASGTEAFF. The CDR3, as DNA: TGTGCCATCATACCGGGACAGGGGGCGTCGGGCACTGAAGCTTTCTTT.